This TCR beta chain was recorded in a study of T cell responses to AZD1222 COVID-19 vaccine. Whole-study context: Pooling covered second doses at about 4 or about 12 weeks.

Points from the study as a whole: Repertoire collection took place solely once the T cell response had peaked. Nearly half of the spike-specific TCRs reportedly recognize variant regions that carry no mutations. Two AZD1222 doses significantly raised spike-specific TCR breadth and depth over controls.

This CDR3 spans 15 amino acids. Per germline, CDR1 LNHDA and CDR2 SQIVND (reference sequence). The V gene lost 3 bases and the J gene lost 0 bases, with 8 bases spanning the gap. About this clone: The antigen is undetermined.

Assay used: immunoSEQ multiplex PCR; TCRdb lists only in-frame clones, some missing. The sample records some 130,000 clones, approximately 91% being singletons. The receptor's source is an adult in good health. Sequences were derived from peripheral blood, sampled on day 0 of AZD1222 vaccination. The chain is built from TRBV19 and TRBJ2-2; D perhaps matches TRBD2 (5 bases). For the CDR3, the DNA is TGTGCCAGTAGTATGGAGGCGGCGAACACCGGGGAGCTGTTTTTT. Encoded protein: CASSMEAANTGELFF.